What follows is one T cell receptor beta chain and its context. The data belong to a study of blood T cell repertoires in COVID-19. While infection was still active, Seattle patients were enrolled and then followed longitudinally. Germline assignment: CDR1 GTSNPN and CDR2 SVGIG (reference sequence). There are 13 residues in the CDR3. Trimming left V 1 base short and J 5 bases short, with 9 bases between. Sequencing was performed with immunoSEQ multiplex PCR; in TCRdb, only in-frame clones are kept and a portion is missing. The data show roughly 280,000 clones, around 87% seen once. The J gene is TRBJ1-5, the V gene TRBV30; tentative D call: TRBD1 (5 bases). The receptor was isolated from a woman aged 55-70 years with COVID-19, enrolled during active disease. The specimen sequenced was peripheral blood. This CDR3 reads CAWSEGGDQPQHF. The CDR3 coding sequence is TGTGCCTGGAGTGAAGGAGGGGATCAGCCCCAGCATTTT. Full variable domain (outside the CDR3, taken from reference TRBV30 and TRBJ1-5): SQTIHQWPATLVQPVGSPLSLECTVEGTSNPNLYWYRQAAGRGLQLLFYSVGIGQISSEVPQNLSASRPQDRQFILSSKKLLLSDSGFYLCAWSEGGDQPQHFGDGTRLSIL.